These 16 T cell receptor beta chains originate from one sample sequenced in a study of blood T cell repertoires in COVID-19. The data were produced by immunoSEQ multiplex PCR, yet TCRdb's version contains in-frame clones alone and is incomplete. The sample has 75,000 to 80,000 clones; 90% to 95% are singletons. What was sequenced was peripheral blood. The receptors derive from a human donor in a cohort sampled during active COVID-19.

The rearrangement uses TRBV3-1 (or the pseudogene TRBV3-2) and TRBJ2-7; 9 bases fit TRBD2. Unmatched junction bases numbered 8, after V lost 2 bases and J lost 0 bases. The CDR3 loop spans 17 amino acids. CDR1 LGHDT and CDR2 YNNKEL come from the germline V gene (reference sequence). This chain's CDR3 is CASSQMSGGTVSYEQYF. The CDR3 DNA is TGTGCCAGCAGCCAAATGAGCGGGGGGACCGTCTCCTACGAGCAGTACTTC.

V usage is TRBV11-2 and J usage is TRBJ2-2, with D perhaps TRBD2 (7 bases). Trimming removed 5 bases from V and 2 bases from J, with 12 bases in between. The CDR3 is 15 residues long. CDR1 and CDR2 (germline): SGHAT, FQNNGV. The CDR3 spells CASSVPGGNTGELFF. The DNA of the CDR3 is TGTGCCAGCAGCGTCCCGGGGGGCAACACCGGGGAGCTGTTTTTT. The full variable domain, in which reference TRBV11-2 and TRBJ2-2 provide the parts outside the CDR3, is EAGVAQSPRYKIIEKRQSVAFWCNPISGHATLYWYQQILGQGPKLLIQFQNNGVVDDSQLPKDRFSAERLKGVDSTLKIQPAKLEDSAVYLCASSVPGGNTGELFFGEGSRLTVL.

This clone was detected only once. The genes are TRBV5-3 and TRBJ1-6, with a weak D call TRBD1 (5 bases). TRBV5-3 is sorted into the ORF group, with uncertain function. Trimming took off 2 bases at V and 4 bases at J, with 19 bases between the two ends. The CDR3 contains 18 residues. The chain's CDR3 is CARSFYGPGGAYNSPLHF. CDR3 DNA sequence: TGTGCCAGAAGCTTTTATGGGCCCGGTGGGGCTTATAATTCACCCCTCCACTTT.

This clone was seen just once. The chain has TRBV7-2 and TRBJ2-2; D unresolved. The CDR3 has 14 residues. V was clipped by 2 bases and J by 0 bases, with 4 bases between them. Germline CDR1 is SGHTA and CDR2 is FQGNSA. The CDR3 DNA sequence: TGTGCCAGCAGCTTAACAGCGAACACCGGGGAGCTGTTTTTT. Protein: CASSLTANTGELFF.

This chain uses TRBV11-2 with TRBJ1-1; D is ambiguous. Trimming took off 3 bases at V and 2 bases at J, with 4 bases between the two ends. The CDR3 sequence is 12 residues long. Germline V gene lookup returns CDR1 SGHAT and CDR2 FQNNGV. The CDR3 sequence is CASSFPNTEAFF. The CDR3 region has the DNA TGTGCCAGCAGCTTCCCAAACACTGAAGCTTTCTTT.

The chain employs TRBV6-1 and TRBJ1-5; TRBD1 might be the D (5 bases). Per the germline V gene, CDR1 is MNHNS and CDR2 is SASEGT. The CDR3 length is 15 residues. Trimming cost V 2 bases and J 4 bases, with 12 bases left between them. As DNA, the CDR3 is TGTGCCAGCAGTGAAACAACAGGCCGAAATCAGCCCCAGCATTTT. This sequence encodes CASSETTGRNQPQHF.

CDR3 region: CASGLLLGEQFF. In DNA, the CDR3 is TGTGCCAGCGGACTCCTTTTGGGTGAGCAGTTCTTC. This sequence joins TRBV27 and TRBJ2-1; possible D gene TRBD2, 5 bases. CDR1 MNHEY and CDR2 SMNVEV come from the germline V gene (reference sequence). This CDR3 comprises 12 residues. Trimming took 8 bases from V and 9 from J, leaving 14 bases between them.

The J gene is TRBJ2-3, the V gene TRBV4-2; 7 nucleotides agree with TRBD2. The germline gives CDR1 LGHNA, CDR2 YNFKEQ. V dropped 2 bases and J dropped 1; count of bases not matched to a gene: 6. The CDR3 covers 16 residues. The CDR3 DNA reads as TGTGCCAGCAGCCAAAACCCGAGCGGGGGCACAGATACGCAGTATTTT. Its translation: CASSQNPSGGTDTQYF.

The chain uses TRBV24-1 and TRBJ2-2; TRBD2 matches at 10 bases. With 7 bases clipped from V and 4 bases from J, the junction kept 8 bases outside the gene matches. This CDR3 is built from 16 residues. The V gene's germline CDR1 is KGHDR and CDR2 SFDVKD. The CDR3 spells CATSSRTSGFTGELFF. CDR3 bases: TGTGCCACCAGCAGCCGGACTAGCGGATTCACCGGGGAGCTGTTTTTT.

This sequence joins TRBV10-3 and TRBJ2-1, with 13 nucleotides matching TRBD2. CDR1 is ENHRY and CDR2 is SYGVKD in the germline V gene. CDR3 length equals 14 residues. The J segment lost 4 bases and the V segment lost 9 bases, leaving 3 bases of the junction unmatched. This chain's CDR3 is CAIGTSGTYNEQFF. As DNA, the CDR3 is TGTGCCATAGGGACTAGCGGGACTTACAATGAGCAGTTCTTC.

The rearrangement joins TRBV15 to TRBJ2-2, with a weak D call TRBD1 (7 bases). Germline CDR1 reads LNHNV; CDR2 reads YYDKDF (reference sequence). This CDR3 has 14 residues. V lost 4 bases, J lost 6 bases, and 12 bases lay in between. This chain's CDR3 is CATSTGGTAGELFF. CDR3 DNA: TGTGCCACCAGCACTGGGGGGACAGCCGGGGAGCTGTTTTTT.

The genes are TRBV5-5 and TRBJ1-2; a weak D match, TRBD1 (5 bases). The CDR3 totals 14 residues. V dropped 4 bases and J dropped 8 bases, with 18 bases sitting between them. Per the germline V gene, CDR1 is SGHKS and CDR2 is YYEKEE (reference sequence). CDR3 sequence reads: CASSHLLWGDGYTF. As DNA, the CDR3 is TGTGCCAGCAGCCACTTATTATGGGGGGACGGCTACACCTTC.

The V call is TRBV3-1 (or the pseudogene TRBV3-2), the J call TRBJ1-2; TRBD1 might be the D (6 bases). V shed 4 bases and J shed 4 bases, with 16 bases lying between them. The CDR3 is made up of 15 amino acids. Germline V CDR1 and CDR2: LGHDT, YNNKEL (reference sequence). CDR3 protein: CASSPQGQGFYGYTF. For the CDR3, the DNA is TGTGCCAGCAGCCCCCAAGGGCAGGGGTTCTATGGCTACACCTTC.

The CDR3: CASSFSVTDGYTF. The CDR3 coding sequence is TGTGCCAGCAGCTTCAGCGTCACGGATGGCTACACCTTC. The J gene is TRBJ1-2, the V gene TRBV7-2; D uncertain. This CDR3 spans 13 amino acids. Deletions cut 3 bases from V and 6 bases from J, with 11 bases between. The germline CDR1 and CDR2 sequences are SGHTA and FQGNSA.

This chain connects TRBV7-3 to TRBJ2-5, with 15 nucleotides matching TRBD2. J lost 1 base, V lost 5 bases, and 5 bases had no gene match. In germline, CDR1 is SGHTA, CDR2 FQGTGA. The CDR3 runs 17 residues. The DNA of the CDR3 is TGTGCCAGCAGCCCTGGGACTAGCGGGGGGTTCCAAGAGACCCAGTACTTC. It is translated as CASSPGTSGGFQETQYF.

The chain is built from TRBV7-9 and TRBJ1-1, with 10 nucleotides matching TRBD1. From germline, CDR1 is SEHNR and CDR2 FQNEAQ (reference sequence). Losses at the gene ends were 5 bases for V and 7 bases for J; bases not matched to a gene: 10. This CDR3 region has 15 residues. As DNA, the CDR3 is TGTGCCAGCAGCCCCCGGGACAGGGGTTCTAGTGAAGCTTTCTTT. This gives the protein CASSPRDRGSSEAFF. Variable domain in full (rest from reference TRBV7-9 and TRBJ1-1): DTGVSQNPRHKITKRGQNVTFRCDPISEHNRLYWYRQTLGQGPEFLTYFQNEAQLEKSRLLSDRFSAERPKGSFSTLEIQRTEQGDSAMYLCASSPRDRGSSEAFFGQGTRLTVV.